These 9 T cell receptor beta chains were sequenced from one sample in a study of T cells in Graves' hyperthyroidism and ophthalmopathy. What was amplified from RNA transcripts were TCR beta CDR3 regions. A first-round RT-PCR of the TCR CDR3 used the HTBI primer set. TCRdb reprocessed the multiplex PCR reads with MiXCR, giving one entry per CDR3 protein. The table has some 800,000 distinct CDR3 sequences, roughly 37% seen once; the top ten hold 7% to 10%. Specimen: blood. These TCRs come from a man aged 18 to 29 with Graves' hyperthyroidism.

This clonotype has only a few counts. The chain combines TRBV9 with TRBJ1-5; D unclear. V lost 4 bases, J lost 7 bases, and 18 bases lay in between. The CDR3 length is 15 residues. The germline V gene has CDR1 SGDLS and CDR2 YYNGEE. CDR3: CASSSSSGKRQPQHF. CDR3 DNA sequence: TGTGCCAGCAGCTCCTCTTCGGGGAAAAGGCAGCCCCAGCATTTT.

This chain links TRBV5-1 with TRBJ2-6; 8 bases align to TRBD2. Germline V CDR1 and CDR2: SGHRS, YFSETQ. After removal of 2 bases from V and 12 bases from J, the junction contained 4 bases not matched to a gene. The CDR3 has 13 residues. CDR3 DNA sequence: TGCGCCAGCAGCTTTACCGGGACTAGCGTCCTGACTTTC. Translating it yields CASSFTGTSVLTF.

This clonotype was recorded a few times. The chain carries TRBV4-1 and TRBJ2-6; no firm D call. The ends were cut back, 0 bases at V and 4 bases at J, with 10 bases in the middle. This CDR3 region has 16 residues. Germline CDR1 and CDR2: MGHRA and YSYEKL. CDR3 DNA sequence: TGCGCCAGCAGCCAAGAAGATACGTCCGGGGCCAACGTCCTGACTTTC. Protein: CASSQEDTSGANVLTF.

This chain joins TRBV20-1 and TRBJ1-1, with D possibly TRBD1 on 5 matching bases. The CDR3 is made up of 13 amino acids. Germline lookup yields CDR1 DFQATT and CDR2 SNEGSKA (reference sequence). Trimming took 3 bases from V and 6 from J, leaving 14 bases between them. CDR3 coding DNA: TGCAGTGCTAGTCAGTTCCGGGGCGCTGAAGCTTTCTTT. Protein product: CSASQFRGAEAFF.

Here the CDR3 reads CARPEGTETQYF. The CDR3 nucleotides read TGTGCCAGGCCGGAGGGGACCGAGACCCAGTACTTC. The chain joins TRBV14 to TRBJ2-5, with a tentative D call TRBD2 (6 bases). This CDR3 region has 12 residues. V shed 9 bases and J shed 5 bases, with 13 bases lying between them. The germline V gene has CDR1 SGHDN and CDR2 FVKESK.

There are a few counts of this clonotype. V gene TRBV4-1 combines with J gene TRBJ2-2; TRBD1 aligns across 8 bases. Germline V gene data show CDR1 as MGHRA and CDR2 as YSYEKL. The CDR3 is made up of 14 amino acids. With V trimmed by 3 bases and J by 8 bases, 5 bases remained unmatched. CDR3 sequence reads: CASSQADRGGELFF. The CDR3 nucleotides read TGCGCCAGCAGCCAGGCCGACAGGGGAGGGGAGCTGTTTTTT.

This clonotype has ten or more counts. The rearrangement uses TRBV25-1 and TRBJ1-5, with D possibly TRBD1 on 5 matching bases. CDR1 and CDR2 (germline): MGHDK, SYGVNS. V was pared by 5 bases and J by 1 base, with 9 bases between. This CDR3 is built from 14 residues. The CDR3 here is CASSKGDSNQPQHF. The CDR3 region has the DNA TGTGCCAGCAGTAAAGGGGACAGCAATCAGCCCCAGCATTTT.

Of note for this clonotype: One end of the junction fails to match germline, which may point to a read error. The CDR3 nucleotides are TGTGCCAGCAGCTTGGTGGGGTCTAAAGAAAAACTGTTTTTT. This translates into CASSLVGSKEKLFF. J is TRBJ1-4 and V is TRBV7-9, with no clear D. Germline lookup yields CDR1 SEHNR and CDR2 FQNEAQ (reference sequence). The CDR3 length is 14 residues.

The sample holds many counts of this clonotype. CDR3 region: CASSDVGRTAGANVLTF. Here the CDR3 DNA reads TGTGCCAGCAGTGACGTTGGGCGAACGGCTGGGGCCAACGTCCTGACTTTC. The rearrangement links TRBV2 to TRBJ2-6; D is undetermined. Looked up from germline, CDR1 is SNHLY and CDR2 is FYNNEI. Trimming removed 3 bases at V and 2 bases at J, with 14 bases between. The CDR3 consists of 17 residues.